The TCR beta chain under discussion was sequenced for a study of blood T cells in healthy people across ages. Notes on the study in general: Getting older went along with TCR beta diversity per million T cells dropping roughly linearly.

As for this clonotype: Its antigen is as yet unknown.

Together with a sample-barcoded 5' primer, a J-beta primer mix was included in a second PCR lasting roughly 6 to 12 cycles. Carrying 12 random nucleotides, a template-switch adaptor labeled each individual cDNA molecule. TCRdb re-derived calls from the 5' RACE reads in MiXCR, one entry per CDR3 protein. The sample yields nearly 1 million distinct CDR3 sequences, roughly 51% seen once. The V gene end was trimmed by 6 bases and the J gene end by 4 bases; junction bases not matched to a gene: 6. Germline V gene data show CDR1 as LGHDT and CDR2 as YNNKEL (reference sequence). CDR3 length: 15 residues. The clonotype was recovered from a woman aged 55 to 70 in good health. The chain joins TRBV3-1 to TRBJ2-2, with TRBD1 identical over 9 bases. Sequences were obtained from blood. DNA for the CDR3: TGTGCCAGCAGTCCTCGGGACAGGGCCACCGGGGAGCTGTTTTTT. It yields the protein CASSPRDRATGELFF.